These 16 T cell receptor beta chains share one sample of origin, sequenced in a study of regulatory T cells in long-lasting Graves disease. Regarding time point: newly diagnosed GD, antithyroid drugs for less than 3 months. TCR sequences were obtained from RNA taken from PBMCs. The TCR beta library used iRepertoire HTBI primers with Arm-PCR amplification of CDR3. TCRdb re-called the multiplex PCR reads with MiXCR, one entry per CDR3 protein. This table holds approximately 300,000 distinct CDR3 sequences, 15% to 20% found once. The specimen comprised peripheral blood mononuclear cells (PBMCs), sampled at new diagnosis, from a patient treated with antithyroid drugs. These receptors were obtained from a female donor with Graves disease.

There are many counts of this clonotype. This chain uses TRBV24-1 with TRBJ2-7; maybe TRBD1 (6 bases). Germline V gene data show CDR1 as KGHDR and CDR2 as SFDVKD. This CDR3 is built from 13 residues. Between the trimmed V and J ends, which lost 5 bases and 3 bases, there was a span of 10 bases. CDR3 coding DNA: TGTGCCACCAGTGCGGCAGGGGACTACGAGCAGTACTTC. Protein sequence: CATSAAGDYEQYF.

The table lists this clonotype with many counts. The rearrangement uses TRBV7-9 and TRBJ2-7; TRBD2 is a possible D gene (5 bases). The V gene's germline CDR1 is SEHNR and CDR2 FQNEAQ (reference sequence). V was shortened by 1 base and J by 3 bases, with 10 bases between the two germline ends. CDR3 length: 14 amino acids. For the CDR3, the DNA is TGTGCCAGCAGCTTAGGCCGAGGGATCTACGAGCAGTACTTC. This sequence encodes CASSLGRGIYEQYF.

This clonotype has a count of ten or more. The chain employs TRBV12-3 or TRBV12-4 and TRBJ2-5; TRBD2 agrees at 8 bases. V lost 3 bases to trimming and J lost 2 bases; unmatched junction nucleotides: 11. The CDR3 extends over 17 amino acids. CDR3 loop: CASSFGMGASGQETQYF. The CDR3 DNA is TGTGCCAGCAGTTTCGGTATGGGAGCTAGCGGGCAAGAGACCCAGTACTTC.

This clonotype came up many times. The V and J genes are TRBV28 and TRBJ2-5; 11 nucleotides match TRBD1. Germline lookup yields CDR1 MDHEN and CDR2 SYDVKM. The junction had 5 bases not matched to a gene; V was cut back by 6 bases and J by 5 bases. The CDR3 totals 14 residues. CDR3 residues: CASSGTGGMETQYF. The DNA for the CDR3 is TGTGCCAGCAGCGGGACAGGGGGGATGGAGACCCAGTACTTC.

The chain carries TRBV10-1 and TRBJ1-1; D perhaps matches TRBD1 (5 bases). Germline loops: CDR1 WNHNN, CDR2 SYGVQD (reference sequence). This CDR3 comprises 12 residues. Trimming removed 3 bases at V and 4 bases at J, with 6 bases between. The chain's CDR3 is CASSDGGTEAFF. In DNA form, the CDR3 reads TGCGCCAGCAGTGATGGGGGCACTGAAGCTTTCTTT.

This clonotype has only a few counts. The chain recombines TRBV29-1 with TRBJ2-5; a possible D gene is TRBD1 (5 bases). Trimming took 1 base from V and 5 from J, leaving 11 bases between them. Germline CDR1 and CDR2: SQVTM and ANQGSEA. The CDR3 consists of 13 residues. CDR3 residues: CSVEGSGWETQYF. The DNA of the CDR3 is TGCAGCGTTGAAGGTTCAGGGTGGGAGACCCAGTACTTC.

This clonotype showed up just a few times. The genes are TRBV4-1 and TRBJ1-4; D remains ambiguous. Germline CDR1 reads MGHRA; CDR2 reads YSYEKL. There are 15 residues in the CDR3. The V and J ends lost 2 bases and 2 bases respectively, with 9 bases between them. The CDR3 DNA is TGCGCCAGCAGCCAAAGACAAAGGACTAATGAAAAACTGTTTTTT. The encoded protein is CASSQRQRTNEKLFF.

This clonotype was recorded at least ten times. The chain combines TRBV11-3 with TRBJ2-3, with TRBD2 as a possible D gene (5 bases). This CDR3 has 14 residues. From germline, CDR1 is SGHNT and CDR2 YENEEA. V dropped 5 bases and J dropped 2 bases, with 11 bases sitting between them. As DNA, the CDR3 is TGTGCCAGCAGCCCCGGGGTTTTCACAGATACGCAGTATTTT. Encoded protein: CASSPGVFTDTQYF.

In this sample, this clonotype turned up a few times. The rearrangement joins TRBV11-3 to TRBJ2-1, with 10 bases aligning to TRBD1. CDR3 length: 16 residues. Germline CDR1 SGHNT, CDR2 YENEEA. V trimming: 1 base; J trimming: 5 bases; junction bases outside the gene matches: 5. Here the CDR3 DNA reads TGTGCCAGCAGCTTAGCCACCGGGACAGGGGACAATGAGCAGTTCTTC. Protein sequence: CASSLATGTGDNEQFF.

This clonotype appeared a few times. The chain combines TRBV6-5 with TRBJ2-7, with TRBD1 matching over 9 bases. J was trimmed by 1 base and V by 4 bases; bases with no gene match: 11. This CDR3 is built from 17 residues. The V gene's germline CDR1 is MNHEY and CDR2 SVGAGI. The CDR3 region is CASSFPGTGTVSYEQYF. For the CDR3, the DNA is TGTGCCAGCAGTTTCCCCGGGACAGGGACTGTATCCTACGAGCAGTACTTC.

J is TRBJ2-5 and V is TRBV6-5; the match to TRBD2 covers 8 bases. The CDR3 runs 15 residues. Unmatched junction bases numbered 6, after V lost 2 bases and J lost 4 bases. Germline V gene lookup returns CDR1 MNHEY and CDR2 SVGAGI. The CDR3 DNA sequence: TGTGCCAGCAGTTACGGGCAGGGGACTAGAGAGACCCAGTACTTC. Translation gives CASSYGQGTRETQYF.

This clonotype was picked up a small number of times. CDR3 in DNA: TGTGCCACCAGCAGAGATAGTCGGGTGGAAAATGAGCAGTTCTTC. As protein: CATSRDSRVENEQFF. The chain couples TRBV15 to TRBJ2-1; unclear D gene. The CDR3 extends over 15 amino acids. Germline values: CDR1 LNHNV, CDR2 YYDKDF (reference sequence). V dropped 0 bases and J dropped 7 bases, with 13 bases sitting between them.

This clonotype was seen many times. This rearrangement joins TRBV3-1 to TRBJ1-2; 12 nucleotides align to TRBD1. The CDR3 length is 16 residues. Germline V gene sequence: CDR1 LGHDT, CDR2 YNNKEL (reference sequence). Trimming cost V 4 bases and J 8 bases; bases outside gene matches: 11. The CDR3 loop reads CASSLGTGGTNRGYTF. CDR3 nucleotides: TGTGCCAGCAGCCTCGGGACAGGGGGCACAAATAGGGGCTACACCTTC.

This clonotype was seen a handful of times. For the CDR3, the DNA is TGTGCCAGCAGTGACTCAGGGGGCACCGGGGAGCTGTTTTTT. Translated, it gives CASSDSGGTGELFF. This chain joins TRBV6-1 and TRBJ2-2, with 7 bases that match TRBD1. Per germline, CDR1 MNHNS and CDR2 SASEGT. There are 14 residues in the CDR3. V was pared by 3 bases and J by 4 bases, with 2 bases of the junction left unmatched.

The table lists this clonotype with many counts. CDR3 protein: CASSLGSVRGMAKNIQYF. The CDR3 bases are TGTGCCAGCAGCCTGGGTTCTGTTCGGGGGATGGCCAAAAACATTCAGTACTTC. This sequence joins TRBV7-3 and TRBJ2-4; D possibly corresponds to TRBD2 (6 bases). This CDR3 has 18 amino acids. Between the trimmed V and J ends, which lost 5 bases and 1 base, there was a span of 21 bases. From germline, CDR1 is SGHTA and CDR2 FQGTGA.

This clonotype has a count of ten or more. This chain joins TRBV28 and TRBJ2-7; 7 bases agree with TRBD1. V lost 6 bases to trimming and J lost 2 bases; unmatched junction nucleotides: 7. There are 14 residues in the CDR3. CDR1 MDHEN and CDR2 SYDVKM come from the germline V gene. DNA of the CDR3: TGTGCCAGCAGCCTTAGGACAGGTCCCTACGAGCAGTACTTC. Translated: CASSLRTGPYEQYF.